This entry features one T cell receptor beta chain sequence. This CDR3 has 11 amino acids. Germline V lookup: CDR1 DFQATT, CDR2 SNEGSKA (reference sequence). Between the trimmed V and J ends, which lost 0 bases and 13 bases, there was a span of 13 bases. Collection occurred without any documented infections or immune events in donors. The data were obtained in a study of identifying expanded T cells in peripheral blood. Assay used: immunoSEQ multiplex PCR; TCRdb lists only in-frame clones, some missing. Of fewer than 80,000 clones listed, around 86% are singletons. The sequenced material came from blood. The sequence came from a person aged 18-70 years in good health. The V gene is TRBV20-1, the J gene TRBJ2-7; D is ambiguous. The DNA of the CDR3 is TGCAGTGCTAGAGATGGAGCCAAACTTTACGTC. This codes for CSARDGAKLYV.